This T cell receptor (beta chain) appears in the sequencing data of a study of beta chain features in type 1 diabetes. In the study overall: The study examined 107,917,701 sorted cells across all samples. Study-level results: The study left unresolved whether HLA type influences TCRB rearrangement. There was a moderate but significant shortening of TCRB CDR3s in all four CD4+ subsets of Type 1 diabetes patients. Type 1 diabetes patients had VDJ junctions that carried fewer insertions and more deletions.

Germline assignment: CDR1 LNHDA and CDR2 SQIVND (reference sequence). The V end lost 1 base, the J end lost 0 bases, and 13 bases lay between the germline ends. The CDR3 loop spans 18 amino acids. As every portion of the isolated RNA was reverse transcribed, the sequencing read expressed TCRB transcripts. Method: immunoSEQ multiplex PCR; TCRdb's copy keeps in-frame clones and lacks some. This repertoire shows around 360,000 clones, roughly 12% found once; its top ten account for 0.0095% to 0.011%. This clone was counted between two and nine times. Its antigen is still unknown. Material for sequencing was naive CD4+ T cells from blood. The clonotype comes from a woman younger than 30 with type 1 diabetes. The chain is built from TRBV19 and TRBJ2-6, with D maybe TRBD2 (5 bases). In DNA, the CDR3 is TGTGCCAGTAGTATAGTCCGACGGACTCGCTCTGGGGCCAACGTCCTGACTTTC. This encodes CASSIVRRTRSGANVLTF.